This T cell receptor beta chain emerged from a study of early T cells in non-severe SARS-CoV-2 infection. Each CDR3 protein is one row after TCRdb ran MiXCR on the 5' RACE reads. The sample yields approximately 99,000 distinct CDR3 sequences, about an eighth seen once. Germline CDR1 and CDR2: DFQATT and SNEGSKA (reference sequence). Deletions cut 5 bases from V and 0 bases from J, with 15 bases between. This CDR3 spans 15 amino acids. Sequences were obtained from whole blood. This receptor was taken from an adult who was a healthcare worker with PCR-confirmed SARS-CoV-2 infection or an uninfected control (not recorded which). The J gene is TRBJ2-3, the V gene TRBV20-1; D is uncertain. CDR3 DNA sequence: TGCAGTGCTTCGGCAGGTACAACTAGCACAGATACGCAGTATTTT. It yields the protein CSASAGTTSTDTQYF.